Below are 10 T cell receptor beta chains sequenced from a single sample in a study of blood T cell repertoires in COVID-19. Sequencing was performed with immunoSEQ multiplex PCR; in TCRdb, only in-frame clones are kept and a portion is missing. The sample holds some 130,000 clones; 70% to 80% are singletons and the top ten take about a tenth. Sequenced: peripheral blood. These TCRs come from a man in his sixties who had recovered from COVID-19.

This clone turned up a few times. This rearrangement joins TRBV11-1 to TRBJ1-1, with D perhaps matching TRBD1 (5 bases). The CDR3 runs 14 residues. Germline loops: CDR1 SGHAT, CDR2 FQDESV (reference sequence). The V end was cut by 3 bases, the J end by 4 bases, with 12 bases between. CDR3 residues: CASSFGGSGTEAFF. CDR3 nucleotides: TGTGCCAGCAGCTTCGGGGGATCGGGCACTGAAGCTTTCTTT.

This clone is classed as large. CDR3 sequence: CASSLSGGNSGNTIYF. CDR3 sequence (DNA): TGTGCCAGCAGTTTATCCGGGGGAAACTCTGGAAACACCATATATTTT. The V call is TRBV27, the J call TRBJ1-3; TRBD1 is a possible D gene (5 bases). Germline V gives CDR1 MNHEY, CDR2 SMNVEV (reference sequence). Trimming took 0 bases from V and 0 from J, leaving 9 bases between them. This CDR3 has 16 residues.

This chain joins TRBV6-5 and TRBJ2-6; tentatively, D is TRBD2 (6 bases). Trimming cost V 8 bases and J 0 bases, with 11 bases left between them. Per the germline V gene, CDR1 is MNHEY and CDR2 is SVGAGI. The CDR3 length is 15 residues. Here the CDR3 DNA reads TGTGCCAGCCGGAGGGACCTCTCTGGGGCCAACGTCCTGACTTTC. Protein product: CASRRDLSGANVLTF.

A few counts support this clone. V usage is TRBV10-3 and J usage is TRBJ2-7; D gene uncertain. V gave up 0 bases and J gave up 5 bases, with 17 bases separating them. This CDR3 is built from 16 residues. Germline V gene data show CDR1 as ENHRY and CDR2 as SYGVKD. Here the CDR3 DNA reads TGTGCCATCAGTGAGTCTATATCTCCCCCGCGCGACGAGCAGTACTTC. Translation gives CAISESISPPRDEQYF.

This CDR3 reads CASSLLGHSYEQYF. CDR3 nucleotide sequence: TGTGCCAGCAGTTTGTTAGGACACTCCTACGAGCAGTACTTC. The chain carries TRBV28 and TRBJ2-7, with D possibly being TRBD1 (5 bases). The CDR3 is made up of 14 amino acids. CDR1 and CDR2 from the germline V gene are MDHEN and SYDVKM. V lost 3 bases and J 0 bases, leaving 9 bases between the germline ends.

This clone was seen once. The chain combines TRBV11-2 with TRBJ1-5, with 8 nucleotides matching TRBD1. The V gene end was trimmed by 6 bases and the J gene end by 3 bases; junction bases not matched to a gene: 7. This CDR3 contains 15 residues. Germline V gene sequence: CDR1 SGHAT, CDR2 FQNNGV. CDR3 nucleotides: TGTGCCAGCAGTGGACAGGGCGAAACCAATCAGCCCCAGCATTTT. Translation gives CASSGQGETNQPQHF. The variable domain in full, with the rest retrieved from reference TRBV11-2 and TRBJ1-5, is EAGVAQSPRYKIIEKRQSVAFWCNPISGHATLYWYQQILGQGPKLLIQFQNNGVVDDSQLPKDRFSAERLKGVDSTLKIQPAKLEDSAVYLCASSGQGETNQPQHFGDGTRLSIL.

This chain joins TRBV30 and TRBJ1-1; TRBD1 matches 7 bases. Germline V gene data show CDR1 as GTSNPN and CDR2 as SVGIG (reference sequence). The CDR3 has 15 residues. The V gene end was trimmed by 1 base and the J gene end by 1 base; junction bases not matched to a gene: 6. DNA for the CDR3: TGTGCCTGGAGTGCAATGACAGGGAAGAACACTGAAGCTTTCTTT. Its protein product is CAWSAMTGKNTEAFF.

This rearrangement joins TRBV18 to TRBJ1-1, with TRBD1 matching 8 bases. Per germline, CDR1 KGHSH and CDR2 LQKENI. V was pared by 6 bases and J by 3 bases, with 6 bases of the junction left unmatched. CDR3 size: 14 residues. CDR3 sequence: CASSLDRVDTEAFF. The CDR3 DNA reads as TGTGCCAGCTCCCTGGACAGGGTTGACACTGAAGCTTTCTTT. Based on the CDR3 plus reference TRBV18 and TRBJ1-1, the full variable domain is NAGVMQNPRHLVRRRGQEARLRCSPMKGHSHVYWYRQLPEEGLKFMVYLQKENIIDESGMPKERFSAEFPKEGPSILRIQQVVRGDSAAYFCASSLDRVDTEAFFGQGTRLTVV.

In its sample, this clone was seen a few times. This chain uses TRBV4-3 with TRBJ2-3, with TRBD2 identical over 8 bases. The J segment lost 2 bases and the V segment lost 1 base, leaving 11 bases of the junction unmatched. Per the germline V gene, CDR1 is LGHNA and CDR2 is YSLEER. This CDR3 contains 18 residues. In nucleotides, the CDR3 is TGCGCCAGCAGCCAAGCCTTAAGCGGGAGAGGCGTCACAGATACGCAGTATTTT. It codes for CASSQALSGRGVTDTQYF.

The V and J genes are TRBV3-1 (or the pseudogene TRBV3-2) and TRBJ1-1; D is perhaps TRBD1 (6 bases). With 2 bases removed from V and 4 bases from J, the gap between germline ends came to 11 bases. CDR1 is LGHDT, CDR2 YNNKEL, per germline (reference sequence). This CDR3 has 14 amino acids. CDR3 nucleotide sequence: TGTGCCAGCAGCCAAACAGGGTCCGCCACTGAAGCTTTCTTT. Translated: CASSQTGSATEAFF.